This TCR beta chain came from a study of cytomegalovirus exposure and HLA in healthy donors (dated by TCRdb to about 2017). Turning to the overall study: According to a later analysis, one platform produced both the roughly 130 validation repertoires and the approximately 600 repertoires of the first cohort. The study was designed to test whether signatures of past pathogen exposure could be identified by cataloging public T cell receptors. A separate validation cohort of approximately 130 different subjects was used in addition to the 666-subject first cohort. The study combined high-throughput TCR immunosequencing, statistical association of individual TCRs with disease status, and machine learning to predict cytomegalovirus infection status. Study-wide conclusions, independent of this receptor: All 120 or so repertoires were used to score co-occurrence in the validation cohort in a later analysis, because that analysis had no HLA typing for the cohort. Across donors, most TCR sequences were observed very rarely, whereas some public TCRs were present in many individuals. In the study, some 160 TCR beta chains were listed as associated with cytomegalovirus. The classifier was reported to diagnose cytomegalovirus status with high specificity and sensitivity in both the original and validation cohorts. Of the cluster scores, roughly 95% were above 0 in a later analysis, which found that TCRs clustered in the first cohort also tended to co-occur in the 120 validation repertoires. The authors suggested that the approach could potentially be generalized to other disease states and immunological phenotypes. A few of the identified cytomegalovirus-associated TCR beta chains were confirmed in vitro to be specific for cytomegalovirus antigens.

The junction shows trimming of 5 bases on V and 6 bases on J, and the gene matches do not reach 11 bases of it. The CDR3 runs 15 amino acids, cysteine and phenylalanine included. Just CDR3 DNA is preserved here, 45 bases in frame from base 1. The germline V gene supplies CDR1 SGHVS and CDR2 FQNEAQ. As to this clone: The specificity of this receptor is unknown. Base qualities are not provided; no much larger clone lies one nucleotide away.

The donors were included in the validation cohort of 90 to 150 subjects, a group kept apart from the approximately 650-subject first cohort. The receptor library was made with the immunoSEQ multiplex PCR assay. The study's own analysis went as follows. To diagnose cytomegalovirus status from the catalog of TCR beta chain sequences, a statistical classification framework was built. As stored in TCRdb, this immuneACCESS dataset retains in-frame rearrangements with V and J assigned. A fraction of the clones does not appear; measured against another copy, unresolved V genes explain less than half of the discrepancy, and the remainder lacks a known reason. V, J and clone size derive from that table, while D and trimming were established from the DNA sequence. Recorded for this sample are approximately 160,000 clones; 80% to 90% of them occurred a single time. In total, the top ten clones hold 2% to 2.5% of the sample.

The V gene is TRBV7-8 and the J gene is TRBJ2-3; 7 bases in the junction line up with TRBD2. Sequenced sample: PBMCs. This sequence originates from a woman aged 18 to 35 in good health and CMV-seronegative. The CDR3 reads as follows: CASSLIAGLRDTQYF. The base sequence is TGTGCCAGCAGCCTAATAGCGGGCCTCAGGGATACGCAGTATTTT.